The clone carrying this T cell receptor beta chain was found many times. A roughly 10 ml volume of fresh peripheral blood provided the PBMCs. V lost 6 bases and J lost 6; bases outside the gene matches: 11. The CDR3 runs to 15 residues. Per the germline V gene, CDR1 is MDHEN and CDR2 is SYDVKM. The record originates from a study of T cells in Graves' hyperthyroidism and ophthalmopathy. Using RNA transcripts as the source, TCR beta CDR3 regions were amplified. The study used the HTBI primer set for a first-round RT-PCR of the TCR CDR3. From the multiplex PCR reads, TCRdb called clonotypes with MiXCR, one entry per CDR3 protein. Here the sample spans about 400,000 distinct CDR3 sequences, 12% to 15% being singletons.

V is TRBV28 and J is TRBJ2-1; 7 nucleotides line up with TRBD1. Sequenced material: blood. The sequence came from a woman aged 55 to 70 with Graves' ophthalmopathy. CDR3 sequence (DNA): TGTGCCAGCAGCCCACACCCGGCAGGGGGCAATGAGCAGTTCTTC. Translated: CASSPHPAGGNEQFF. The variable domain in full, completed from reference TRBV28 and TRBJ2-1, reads DVKVTQSSRYLVKRTGEKVFLECVQDMDHENMFWYRQDPGLGLRLIYFSYDVKMKEKGDIPEGYSVSREKKERFSLILESASTNQTSMYLCASSPHPAGGNEQFFGPGTRLTVL.